Included here is one T cell receptor (beta chain) sequence, with context. This specimen comes from a study of blood T cell repertoires in COVID-19. The trim removed 5 bases at V and 1 base at J, leaving 1 base unmatched. Germline V gene data show CDR1 as MNHEY and CDR2 as SMNVEV (reference sequence). The CDR3 covers 14 residues. Sequencing used immunoSEQ multiplex PCR; TCRdb keeps in-frame clones, though not all of them. Found here are 50,000 to 65,000 clones, over 60% of them singletons; the top ten hold approximately 6.8%. The chain carries TRBV27 and TRBJ2-1, with 8 nucleotides matching TRBD2. The TCR originated in a woman between 45 and 65 years old with active or convalescent COVID-19. The sequencing sample was made of peripheral blood. CDR3 DNA: TGTGCCAGCAGTGTAGCGGGATCCTACAATGAGCAGTTCTTC. The encoded protein is CASSVAGSYNEQFF.